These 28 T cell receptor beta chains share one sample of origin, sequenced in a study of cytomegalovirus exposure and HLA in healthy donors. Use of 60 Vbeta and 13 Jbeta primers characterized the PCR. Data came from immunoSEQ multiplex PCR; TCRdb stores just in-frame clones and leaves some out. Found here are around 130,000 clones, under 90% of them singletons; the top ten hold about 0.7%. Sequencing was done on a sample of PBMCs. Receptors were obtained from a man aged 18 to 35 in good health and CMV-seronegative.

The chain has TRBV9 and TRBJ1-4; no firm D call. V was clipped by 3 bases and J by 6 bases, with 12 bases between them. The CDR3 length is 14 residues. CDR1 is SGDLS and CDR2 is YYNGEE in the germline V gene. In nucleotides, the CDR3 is TGTGCCAGCAGCGCACAACCTCGGGATGAAAAACTGTTTTTT. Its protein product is CASSAQPRDEKLFF.

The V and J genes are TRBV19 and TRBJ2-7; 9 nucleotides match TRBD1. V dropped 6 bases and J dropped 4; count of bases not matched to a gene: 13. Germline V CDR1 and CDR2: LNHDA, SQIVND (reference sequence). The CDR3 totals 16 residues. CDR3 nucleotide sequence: TGTGCCAGTAGCCCCCGGACAGGGGCCTTTACTTACGAGCAGTACTTC. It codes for CASSPRTGAFTYEQYF.

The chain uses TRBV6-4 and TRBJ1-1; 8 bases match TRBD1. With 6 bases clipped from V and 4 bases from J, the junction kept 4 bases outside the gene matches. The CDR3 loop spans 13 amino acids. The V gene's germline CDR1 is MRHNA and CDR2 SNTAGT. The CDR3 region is CASRPDRGTEAFF. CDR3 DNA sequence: TGTGCCAGCAGACCCGACAGGGGCACTGAAGCTTTCTTT.

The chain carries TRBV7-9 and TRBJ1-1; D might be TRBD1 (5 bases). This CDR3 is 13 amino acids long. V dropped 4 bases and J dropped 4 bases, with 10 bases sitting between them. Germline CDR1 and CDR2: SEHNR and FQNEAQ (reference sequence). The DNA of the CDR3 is TGTGCCAGCAGCTGGCGGGGGGGCACTGAAGCTTTCTTT. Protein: CASSWRGGTEAFF.

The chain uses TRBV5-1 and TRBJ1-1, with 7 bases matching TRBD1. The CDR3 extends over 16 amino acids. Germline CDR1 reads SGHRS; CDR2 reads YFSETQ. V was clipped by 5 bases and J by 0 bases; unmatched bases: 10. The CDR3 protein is CASRSPGQQMNTEAFF. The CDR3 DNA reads TGCGCCAGCAGATCCCCGGGACAGCAGATGAACACTGAAGCTTTCTTT.

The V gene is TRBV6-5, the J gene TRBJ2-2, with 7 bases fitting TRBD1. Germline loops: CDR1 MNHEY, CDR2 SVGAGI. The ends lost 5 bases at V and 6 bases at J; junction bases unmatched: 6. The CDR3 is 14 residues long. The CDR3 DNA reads TGTGCCAGCAGTACCCGACAGGGCGCCGGGGAGCTGTTTTTT. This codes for CASSTRQGAGELFF.

CDR3 nucleotide sequence: TGTGCCAGCAGCGGAACCGGGACAGGGGACACTGAAGCTTTCTTT. This translates into CASSGTGTGDTEAFF. J is TRBJ1-1 and V is TRBV5-6, with 10 bases matching TRBD1. CDR3 length: 15 amino acids. V lost 4 bases and J lost 3; bases outside the gene matches: 6. Per the germline V gene, CDR1 is SGHDT and CDR2 is YYEEEE.

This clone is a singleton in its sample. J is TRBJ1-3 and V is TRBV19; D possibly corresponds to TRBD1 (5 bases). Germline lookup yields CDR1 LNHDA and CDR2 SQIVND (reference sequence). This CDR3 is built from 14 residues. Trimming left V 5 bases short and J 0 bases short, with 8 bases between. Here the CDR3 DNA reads TGTGCCAGTAGTCAGGGAAGCTCTGGAAACACCATATATTTT. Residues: CASSQGSSGNTIYF.

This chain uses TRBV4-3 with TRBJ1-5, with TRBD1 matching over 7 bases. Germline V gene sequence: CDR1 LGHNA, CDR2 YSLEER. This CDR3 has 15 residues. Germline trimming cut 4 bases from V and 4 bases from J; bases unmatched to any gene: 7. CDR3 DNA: TGCGCCAGCAGCCTCGGGACAGACCAAAATCAGCCCCAGCATTTT. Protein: CASSLGTDQNQPQHF.

The CDR3 is CASSPETGFGTEAFF. CDR3 sequence (DNA): TGCGCCAGCAGCCCGGAGACAGGGTTTGGCACTGAAGCTTTCTTT. This rearrangement joins TRBV5-1 to TRBJ1-1, with 7 positions matching TRBD1. CDR1 is SGHRS, CDR2 YFSETQ, per germline. This CDR3 region has 15 residues. With V trimmed by 4 bases and J by 4 bases, 10 bases remained unmatched. Full variable domain (missing parts from reference TRBV5-1 and TRBJ1-1): KAGVTQTPRYLIKTRGQQVTLSCSPISGHRSVSWYQQTPGQGLQFLFEYFSETQRNKGNFPGRFSGRQFSNSRSEMNVSTLELGDSALYLCASSPETGFGTEAFFGQGTRLTVV.

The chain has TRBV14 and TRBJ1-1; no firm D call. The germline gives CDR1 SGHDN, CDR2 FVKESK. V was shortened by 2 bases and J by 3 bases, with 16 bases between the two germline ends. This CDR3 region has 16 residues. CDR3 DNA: TGTGCCAGCAGCCAATACGGAGGGAGGAGGTACACTGAAGCTTTCTTT. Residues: CASSQYGGRRYTEAFF.

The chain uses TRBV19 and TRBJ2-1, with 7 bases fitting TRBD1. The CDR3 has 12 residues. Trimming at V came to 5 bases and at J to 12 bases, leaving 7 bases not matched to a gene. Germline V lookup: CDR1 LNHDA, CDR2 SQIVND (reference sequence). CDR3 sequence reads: CASSLRTGVQFF. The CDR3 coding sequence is TGTGCCAGTAGTCTGCGGACAGGAGTGCAGTTCTTC.

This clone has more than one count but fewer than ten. DNA for the CDR3: TGTGCCAGCAGCCCAAAACAGGGAACTGGGGCCAACGTCCTGACTTTC. Its translation is CASSPKQGTGANVLTF. This rearrangement joins TRBV5-4 to TRBJ2-6, with D possibly matching TRBD1 (6 bases). The CDR3 covers 16 residues. Germline V gives CDR1 SGHNT, CDR2 YYREEE (reference sequence). V was shortened by 4 bases and J by 2 bases, with 13 bases between the two germline ends.

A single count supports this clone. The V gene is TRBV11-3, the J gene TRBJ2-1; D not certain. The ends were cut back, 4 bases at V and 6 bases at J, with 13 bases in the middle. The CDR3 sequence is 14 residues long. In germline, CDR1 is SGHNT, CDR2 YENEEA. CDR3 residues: CASSSFRAVNEQFF. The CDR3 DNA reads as TGTGCCAGCAGCTCATTTAGAGCCGTCAATGAGCAGTTCTTC.

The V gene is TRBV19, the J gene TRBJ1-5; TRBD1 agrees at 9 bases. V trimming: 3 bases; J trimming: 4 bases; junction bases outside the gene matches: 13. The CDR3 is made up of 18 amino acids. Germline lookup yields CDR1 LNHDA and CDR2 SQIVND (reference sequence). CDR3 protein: CASSMGGQGIFWNQPQHF. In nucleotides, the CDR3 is TGTGCCAGTAGTATGGGGGGACAGGGTATCTTTTGGAATCAGCCCCAGCATTTT.

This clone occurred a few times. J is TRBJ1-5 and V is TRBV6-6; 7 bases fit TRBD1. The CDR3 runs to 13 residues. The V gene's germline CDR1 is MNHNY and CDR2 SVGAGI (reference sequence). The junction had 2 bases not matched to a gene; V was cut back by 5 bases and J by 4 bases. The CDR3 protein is CASSAGGNQPQHF. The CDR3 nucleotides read TGTGCCAGCAGTGCAGGGGGGAATCAGCCCCAGCATTTT.

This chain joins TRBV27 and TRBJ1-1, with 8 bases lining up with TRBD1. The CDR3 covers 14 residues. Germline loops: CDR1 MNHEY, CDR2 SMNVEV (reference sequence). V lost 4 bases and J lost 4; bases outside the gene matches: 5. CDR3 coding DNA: TGTGCCAGCAGTTCCCGGACAGGGCTCACTGAAGCTTTCTTT. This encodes CASSSRTGLTEAFF.

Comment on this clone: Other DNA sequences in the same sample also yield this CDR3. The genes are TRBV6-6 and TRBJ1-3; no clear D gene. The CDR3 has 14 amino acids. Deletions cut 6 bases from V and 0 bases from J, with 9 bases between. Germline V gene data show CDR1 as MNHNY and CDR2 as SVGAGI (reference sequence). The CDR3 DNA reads TGTGCCAGCAGCCCTCGACTCTCTGGAAACACCATATATTTT. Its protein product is CASSPRLSGNTIYF.

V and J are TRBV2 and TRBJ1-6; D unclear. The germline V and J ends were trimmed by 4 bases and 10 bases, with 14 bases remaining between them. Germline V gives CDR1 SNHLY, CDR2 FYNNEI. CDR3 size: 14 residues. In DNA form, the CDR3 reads TGTGCCAGCAGTGCGACACTCCTGGCGTCACCCCTCCACTTT. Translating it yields CASSATLLASPLHF.

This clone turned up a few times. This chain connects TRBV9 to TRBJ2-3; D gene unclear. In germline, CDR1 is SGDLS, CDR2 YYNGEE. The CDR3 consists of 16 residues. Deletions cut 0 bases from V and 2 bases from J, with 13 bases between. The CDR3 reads CASSVGSDLLTDTQYF. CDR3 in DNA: TGTGCCAGCAGCGTAGGCAGCGATCTACTCACAGATACGCAGTATTTT.

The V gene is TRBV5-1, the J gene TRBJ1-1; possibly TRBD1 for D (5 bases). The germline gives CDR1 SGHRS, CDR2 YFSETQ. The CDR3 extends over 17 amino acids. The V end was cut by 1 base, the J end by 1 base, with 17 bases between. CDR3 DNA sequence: TGCGCCAGCAGCTTGAGGAGGGGCCAACAAGGGAACACTGAAGCTTTCTTT. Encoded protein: CASSLRRGQQGNTEAFF.

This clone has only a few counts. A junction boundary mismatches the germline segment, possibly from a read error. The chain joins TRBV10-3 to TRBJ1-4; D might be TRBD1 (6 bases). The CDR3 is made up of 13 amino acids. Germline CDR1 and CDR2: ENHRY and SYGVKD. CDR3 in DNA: TGTGCCATCAGGGACAGCCCTAACGAAAAACTGTTTTTT. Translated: CAIRDSPNEKLFF.

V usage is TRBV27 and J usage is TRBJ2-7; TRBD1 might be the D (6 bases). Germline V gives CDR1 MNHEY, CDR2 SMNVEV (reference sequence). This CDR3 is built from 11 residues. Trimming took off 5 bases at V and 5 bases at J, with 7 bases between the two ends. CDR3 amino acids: CASSNRDEQYF. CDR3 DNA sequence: TGTGCCAGCAGTAACAGGGACGAGCAGTACTTC.

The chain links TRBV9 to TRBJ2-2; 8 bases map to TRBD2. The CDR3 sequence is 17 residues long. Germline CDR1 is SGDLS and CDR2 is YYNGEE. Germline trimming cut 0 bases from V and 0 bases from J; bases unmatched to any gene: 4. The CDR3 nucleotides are TGTGCCAGCAGCGTAGGAGCGGGGGCGACGAACACCGGGGAGCTGTTTTTT. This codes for CASSVGAGATNTGELFF.

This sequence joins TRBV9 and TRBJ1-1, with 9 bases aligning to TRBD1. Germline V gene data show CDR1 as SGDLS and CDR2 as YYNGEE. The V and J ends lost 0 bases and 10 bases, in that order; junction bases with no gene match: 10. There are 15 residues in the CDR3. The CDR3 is CASSVDGTGNLSAFF. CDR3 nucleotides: TGTGCCAGCAGCGTAGATGGGACAGGGAATCTCTCAGCTTTCTTT. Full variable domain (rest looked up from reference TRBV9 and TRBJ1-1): DSGVTQTPKHLITATGQRVTLRCSPRSGDLSVYWYQQSLDQGLQFLIQYYNGEERAKGNILERFSAQQFPDLHSELNLSSLELGDSALYFCASSVDGTGNLSAFFGQGTRLTVV.

CDR3 loop: CASRPGGSYNSPLHF. The CDR3 nucleotides are TGTGCCAGCAGACCTGGAGGGTCCTATAATTCACCCCTCCACTTT. The chain joins TRBV6-1 to TRBJ1-6; no clear D gene. Germline V gene lookup returns CDR1 MNHNS and CDR2 SASEGT. There are 15 residues in the CDR3. Trimming stripped 6 bases from V and 1 base from J, with 10 bases between.

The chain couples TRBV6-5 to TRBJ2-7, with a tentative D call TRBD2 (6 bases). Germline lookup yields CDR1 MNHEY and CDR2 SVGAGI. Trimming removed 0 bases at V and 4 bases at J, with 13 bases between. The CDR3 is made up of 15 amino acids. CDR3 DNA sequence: TGTGCCAGCAGTTACTCACCTGTCGGGACTTACGAGCAGTACTTC. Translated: CASSYSPVGTYEQYF.

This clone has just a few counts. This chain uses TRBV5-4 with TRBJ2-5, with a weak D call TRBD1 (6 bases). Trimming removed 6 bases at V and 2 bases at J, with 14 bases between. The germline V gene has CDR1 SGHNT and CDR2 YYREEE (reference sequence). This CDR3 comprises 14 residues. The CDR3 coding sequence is TGTGCCAGCAACTCGGGACAACGTCAAGAGACCCAGTACTTC. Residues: CASNSGQRQETQYF. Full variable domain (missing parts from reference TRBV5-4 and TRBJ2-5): ETGVTQSPTHLIKTRGQQVTLRCSSQSGHNTVSWYQQALGQGPQFIFQYYREEENGRGNFPPRFSGLQFPNYSSELNVNALELDDSALYLCASNSGQRQETQYFGPGTRLLVL.